This is a list of T cell receptor beta chains from one sample in a study of shared clonotypes between healthy human individuals. TCRdb keeps only in-frame clones here, not all; method: immunoSEQ multiplex PCR. The table shows about 680,000 clones, with about 91% occurring only once. Sequenced material: naive CD8+ T cells sorted from blood. Receptor source: a young man in good health. Both conserved end residues are part of each CDR3. Fields, in order: CDR3 length, D gene, V gene, clone size, J gene, CDR3 DNA, CDR3 protein. D genes are given only for firm matches. Rows may omit the clone size; those that give it use once, few, many or a size class.

cdr3_length: 14
d_call: NA
v_call: TRBV11-2
clone_size: NA
j_call: TRBJ2-3
cdr3_nt: TGTGCCAGCGGCCGCGGGACTAGCACAGATACGCAGTATTTT
cdr3_aa: CASGRGTSTDTQYF

cdr3_length: 13
d_call: NA
v_call: TRBV9
clone_size: few
j_call: TRBJ1-1
cdr3_nt: TGTGCCAGCAGCGTAGTGCCAACAGCTGAAGCTTTCTTT
cdr3_aa: CASSVVPTAEAFF

cdr3_length: 15
d_call: TRBD2
v_call: TRBV7-9
clone_size: NA
j_call: TRBJ2-1
cdr3_nt: TGTGCCAGCAGCTCCACTAGCGGAGCCTACAATGAGCAGTTCTTC
cdr3_aa: CASSSTSGAYNEQFF

cdr3_length: 16
d_call: NA
v_call: TRBV7-8
clone_size: NA
j_call: TRBJ2-3
cdr3_nt: TGTGCCAGCAGCTTAGCGGACAGCGGCTACACAGATACGCAGTATTTT
cdr3_aa: CASSLADSGYTDTQYF

cdr3_length: 15
d_call: TRBD1
v_call: TRBV7-9
clone_size: few
j_call: TRBJ1-5
cdr3_nt: TGTGCCAGCAGCTCGGGACAGTTAAGCAATCAGCCCCAGCATTTT
cdr3_aa: CASSSGQLSNQPQHF

cdr3_length: 14
d_call: TRBD1
v_call: TRBV27
clone_size: NA
j_call: TRBJ2-7
cdr3_nt: TGTGCCAGCAGTTTCCCCGGCAGGGGGCGCGAGCAGTACTTC
cdr3_aa: CASSFPGRGREQYF

cdr3_length: 14
d_call: NA
v_call: TRBV27
clone_size: NA
j_call: TRBJ1-2
cdr3_nt: TGTGCCAGCAGTCCGCGGGGGGGGGCCTATGGCTACACCTTC
cdr3_aa: CASSPRGGAYGYTF

cdr3_length: 15
d_call: NA
v_call: TRBV27
clone_size: NA
j_call: TRBJ1-5
cdr3_nt: TGTGCCAGCATTGGGTCCCGCTTTAGCAATCAGCCCCAGCATTTT
cdr3_aa: CASIGSRFSNQPQHF

cdr3_length: 14
d_call: NA
v_call: TRBV5-1
clone_size: NA
j_call: TRBJ2-5
cdr3_nt: TGCGCCAGCAGCTTGGGCGGGGGCGGGGAGACCCAGTACTTC
cdr3_aa: CASSLGGGGETQYF

cdr3_length: 14
d_call: NA
v_call: TRBV30
clone_size: NA
j_call: TRBJ1-5
cdr3_nt: TGTGCCTGGAGTCCGGGATTAAGCAATCAGCCCCAGCATTTT
cdr3_aa: CAWSPGLSNQPQHF

cdr3_length: 17
d_call: NA
v_call: TRBV5-1
clone_size: NA
j_call: TRBJ2-3
cdr3_nt: TGCGCCAGCAGCTTGGCCATCGGGCTCCCCCACCGAGATACGCAGTATTTT
cdr3_aa: CASSLAIGLPHRDTQYF

cdr3_length: 18
d_call: NA
v_call: TRBV7-9
clone_size: once
j_call: TRBJ2-3
cdr3_nt: TGTGCCAGCAGCTTGGGCCCCGTCGGACAGACCCCCACAGATACGCAGTATTTT
cdr3_aa: CASSLGPVGQTPTDTQYF

cdr3_length: 14
d_call: TRBD2
v_call: TRBV4-1
clone_size: NA
j_call: TRBJ2-7
cdr3_nt: TGCGCCAGCAGCCAGATAGCGGGCCCCTACGAGCAGTACTTC
cdr3_aa: CASSQIAGPYEQYF

cdr3_length: 13
d_call: NA
v_call: TRBV7-9
clone_size: NA
j_call: TRBJ2-7
cdr3_nt: TGTGCCAGCAGCTTTCAGGATCAGGACGAGCAGTACTTC
cdr3_aa: CASSFQDQDEQYF

cdr3_length: 17
d_call: NA
v_call: TRBV4-3
clone_size: NA
j_call: TRBJ2-1
cdr3_nt: TGCGCCAGCAGCCAAGAAATTGGACAGAGCTCCTACAATGAGCAGTTCTTC
cdr3_aa: CASSQEIGQSSYNEQFF

cdr3_length: 10
d_call: NA
v_call: TRBV10-2
clone_size: NA
j_call: TRBJ2-7
cdr3_nt: TGCGCCAGCCTTGGGGCCGAGCAGTACTTC
cdr3_aa: CASLGAEQYF

cdr3_length: 16
d_call: TRBD1
v_call: TRBV14
clone_size: NA
j_call: TRBJ2-5
cdr3_nt: TGTGCCAGCAGCCAGGTCCCAGACAGGGGTCGAGAGACCCAGTACTTC
cdr3_aa: CASSQVPDRGRETQYF

cdr3_length: 13
d_call: NA
v_call: TRBV7-9
clone_size: NA
j_call: TRBJ2-7
cdr3_nt: TGTGCCAGCAGCAACGGGGACTCCTACGAGCAGTACTTC
cdr3_aa: CASSNGDSYEQYF

cdr3_length: 16
d_call: TRBD2
v_call: TRBV11-2
clone_size: NA
j_call: TRBJ2-7
cdr3_nt: TGTGCCAGCAGCACCGCCCGGGGGGTTGGCTCCTACGAGCAGTACTTC
cdr3_aa: CASSTARGVGSYEQYF

cdr3_length: 15
d_call: NA
v_call: TRBV7-4
clone_size: once
j_call: TRBJ2-7
cdr3_nt: TGTGCCAGCAGCTACGCCGAAATGGCGGCCTACGAGCAGTACTTC
cdr3_aa: CASSYAEMAAYEQYF

cdr3_length: 17
d_call: NA
v_call: TRBV19
clone_size: NA
j_call: TRBJ2-1
cdr3_nt: TGTGCCAGTAGCCCCGGGGCCGGGACATCCTGGTACAATGAGCAGTTCTTC
cdr3_aa: CASSPGAGTSWYNEQFF

cdr3_length: 12
d_call: NA
v_call: TRBV19
clone_size: NA
j_call: TRBJ2-1
cdr3_nt: TGTGCCAGTAGTATCGGAGGAGGTTGGCAGTTCTTC
cdr3_aa: CASSIGGGWQFF

cdr3_length: 13
d_call: NA
v_call: TRBV30
clone_size: NA
j_call: TRBJ2-1
cdr3_nt: TGTGCCTGGAGGGTCAGCTCCTACAATGAGCAGTTCTTC
cdr3_aa: CAWRVSSYNEQFF